These 18 T cell receptor beta chains were all obtained from the same sample, sequenced in a study of shared clonotypes between healthy human individuals. Profiling relied on immunoSEQ multiplex PCR, and the TCRdb table lists in-frame clones only, not all of them. Of under 600,000 clones listed, roughly 97% are singletons. Sequenced material: naive CD4+ T cells sorted from blood. Subset noted: CD45RA+ positively selected. The receptors here all came from a woman in her twenties or thirties in good health.

CDR3 amino acids: CASSLVTLRTGELFF. The CDR3 DNA reads as TGTGCCAGCAGTTTGGTAACCCTTCGCACCGGGGAGCTGTTTTTT. This chain connects TRBV28 to TRBJ2-2; D not resolved. Germline CDR1 MDHEN, CDR2 SYDVKM. CDR3 length: 15 residues. V was cut by 3 bases and J by 4 bases, with 12 bases left in between.

V usage is TRBV9 and J usage is TRBJ2-2; TRBD2 might be the D (6 bases). The V gene lost 0 bases and the J gene lost 3 bases, with 9 bases spanning the gap. This CDR3 is 15 amino acids long. The V gene's germline CDR1 is SGDLS and CDR2 YYNGEE. The CDR3 DNA is TGTGCCAGCAGCGTAGGGTTAGCGGACACCGGGGAGCTGTTTTTT. As protein: CASSVGLADTGELFF. Full variable domain (missing parts from reference TRBV9 and TRBJ2-2): DSGVTQTPKHLITATGQRVTLRCSPRSGDLSVYWYQQSLDQGLQFLIQYYNGEERAKGNILERFSAQQFPDLHSELNLSSLELGDSALYFCASSVGLADTGELFFGEGSRLTVL.

The V and J genes are TRBV28 and TRBJ2-7, with 12 bases that match TRBD1. Trimming took 5 bases from V and 12 from J; bases not matched to a gene: 14. Germline V gives CDR1 MDHEN, CDR2 SYDVKM. The CDR3 totals 15 residues. CDR3 nucleotide sequence: TGTGCCAGCAGTACTTCCGGGACAGGGGGCTTTCGTCCGTACTTC. This sequence encodes CASSTSGTGGFRPYF.

The J gene is TRBJ1-2, the V gene TRBV29-1; D gene ambiguous. V lost 6 bases and J lost 4, with 9 bases in between. In germline, CDR1 is SQVTM, CDR2 ANQGSEA. The CDR3 covers 11 residues. The CDR3 spells CSVARSYGYTF. The CDR3 nucleotides are TGCAGCGTGGCACGCTCCTATGGCTACACCTTC. The variable domain in full, completed from reference TRBV29-1 and TRBJ1-2, reads SAVISQKPSRDICQRGTSLTIQCQVDSQVTMMFWYRQQPGQSLTLIATANQGSEATYESGFVIDKFPISRPNLTFSTLTVSNMSPEDSSIYLCSVARSYGYTFGSGTRLTVV.

The chain carries TRBV2 and TRBJ2-7; TRBD1 matches 11 bases. Germline CDR1 reads SNHLY; CDR2 reads FYNNEI. The CDR3 totals 15 residues. V was pared by 5 bases and J by 4 bases, with 7 bases of the junction left unmatched. The DNA of the CDR3 is TGTGCCAGCAGTTCAGGACAGGGGGCGCGGTACGAGCAGTACTTC. This translates into CASSSGQGARYEQYF.

This sequence joins TRBV7-2 and TRBJ1-3, with D possibly being TRBD1 (5 bases). Deletions cut 1 base from V and 4 bases from J, with 11 bases between. Germline assignment: CDR1 SGHTA and CDR2 FQGNSA. This CDR3 has 15 residues. CDR3 nucleotides: TGTGCCAGCAGCTTAGATGGGGCTTGGGGAAACACCATATATTTT. Translated: CASSLDGAWGNTIYF.

This chain joins TRBV15 and TRBJ2-1; a weak D match, TRBD1 (5 bases). Deletions cut 3 bases from V and 10 bases from J, with 10 bases between. This CDR3 has 12 amino acids. In germline, CDR1 is LNHNV, CDR2 YYDKDF (reference sequence). The CDR3 DNA reads TGTGCCACCAGCAGGGCTCACAGGGAGCAGTTCTTC. It encodes CATSRAHREQFF.

The chain is built from TRBV5-4 and TRBJ1-2, with TRBD1 matching over 9 bases. J was trimmed by 3 bases and V by 5 bases; bases with no gene match: 5. Germline CDR1 is SGHNT and CDR2 is YYREEE (reference sequence). This CDR3 is built from 14 residues. The CDR3 spells CASSQDRGYYGYTF. The CDR3, as DNA: TGTGCCAGCAGTCAGGACAGGGGCTACTATGGCTACACCTTC.

The chain links TRBV30 to TRBJ2-7; 11 nucleotides align to TRBD2. This CDR3 is built from 16 residues. Germline lookup yields CDR1 GTSNPN and CDR2 SVGIG (reference sequence). V shed 5 bases and J 5 bases; nucleotides not matched to a gene: 14. The CDR3 DNA is TGTGCCTGGGTTAAACTAGCGGGAGTAATTTTCCACGAGCAGTACTTC. This codes for CAWVKLAGVIFHEQYF. Combining the CDR3 with reference TRBV30 and TRBJ2-7 gives the whole variable domain SQTIHQWPATLVQPVGSPLSLECTVEGTSNPNLYWYRQAAGRGLQLLFYSVGIGQISSEVPQNLSASRPQDRQFILSSKKLLLSDSGFYLCAWVKLAGVIFHEQYFGPGTRLTVT.

The gene calls are TRBV29-1 and TRBJ2-7; 8 bases line up with TRBD2. From germline, CDR1 is SQVTM and CDR2 ANQGSEA. The CDR3 sequence is 16 residues long. V lost 7 bases to trimming and J lost 2 bases; unmatched junction nucleotides: 16. The CDR3 DNA sequence: TGCAGCGCCGAAGGAGGGCTAGCGGGCATTACCTACGAGCAGTACTTC. Encoded protein: CSAEGGLAGITYEQYF.

The chain carries TRBV7-9 and TRBJ2-7, with unresolved D. CDR3 length equals 13 residues. The V gene's germline CDR1 is SEHNR and CDR2 FQNEAQ (reference sequence). Trimming pared 4 bases from V and 5 bases from J, leaving 12 bases between. CDR3 sequence: CASSSIPHHEQYF. Here the CDR3 DNA reads TGTGCCAGCAGCTCCATACCCCACCACGAGCAGTACTTC.

The chain joins TRBV2 to TRBJ2-5; no clear D gene. This CDR3 spans 15 amino acids. Germline V gene lookup returns CDR1 SNHLY and CDR2 FYNNEI. The V and J ends lost 2 bases and 7 bases respectively, with 17 bases between them. CDR3 residues: CASSESGSTVSTQYF. CDR3 nucleotide sequence: TGTGCCAGCAGTGAATCGGGTAGTACGGTTTCGACCCAGTACTTC. The variable domain in full, completed from reference TRBV2 and TRBJ2-5, reads EPEVTQTPSHQVTQMGQEVILRCVPISNHLYFYWYRQILGQKVEFLVSFYNNEISEKSEIFDDQFSVERPDGSNFTLKIRSTKLEDSAMYFCASSESGSTVSTQYFGPGTRLLVL.

This rearrangement joins TRBV19 to TRBJ1-5, with D possibly matching TRBD1 (5 bases). The V end lost 3 bases, the J end lost 7 bases, and 13 bases lay between the germline ends. The V gene's germline CDR1 is LNHDA and CDR2 SQIVND (reference sequence). This CDR3 is built from 14 residues. The CDR3 bases are TGTGCCAGTAGTATGACGAGGGACGGACAGCCCCAGCATTTT. Translation: CASSMTRDGQPQHF.

Points on this clone: Within the sample, other DNA sequences also encode this same CDR3. This chain connects TRBV18 to TRBJ2-3; 7 bases line up with TRBD2. CDR1 KGHSH and CDR2 LQKENI come from the germline V gene. This CDR3 region has 14 residues. After removal of 3 bases from V and 1 base from J, the junction contained 1 base not matched to a gene. The CDR3 loop reads CASSPTSGTDTQYF. As DNA, the CDR3 is TGTGCCAGCTCACCCACTAGCGGCACAGATACGCAGTATTTT.

The chain joins TRBV19 to TRBJ2-7; a weak D match, TRBD1 (6 bases). The V and J ends lost 5 bases and 2 bases respectively, with 19 bases between them. Looked up from germline, CDR1 is LNHDA and CDR2 is SQIVND (reference sequence). The length of the CDR3 is 16 residues. The CDR3 spells CASSDPGQGGPYEQYF. The CDR3 DNA sequence: TGTGCCAGTAGTGACCCGGGACAAGGGGGACCCTACGAGCAGTACTTC.

The chain recombines TRBV11-1 with TRBJ1-4; 7 nucleotides align to TRBD1. Per the germline V gene, CDR1 is SGHAT and CDR2 is FQDESV (reference sequence). With 5 bases clipped from V and 0 bases from J, the junction kept 12 bases outside the gene matches. The CDR3 sequence is 18 residues long. CDR3 in DNA: TGTGCCAGCAGCCAAGGGACAGCTTCCTCGACAACTAATGAAAAACTGTTTTTT. Protein: CASSQGTASSTTNEKLFF.

This clone showed up just once. This chain connects TRBV7-9 to TRBJ2-1; no clear D. In germline, CDR1 is SEHNR, CDR2 FQNEAQ (reference sequence). Trimming left V 4 bases short and J 6 bases short, with 16 bases between. CDR3 length: 15 residues. The CDR3 spells CASSSSLGLANEQFF. Written as DNA, the CDR3 is TGTGCCAGCAGCTCTTCTCTGGGATTGGCCAATGAGCAGTTCTTC.

This chain links TRBV19 with TRBJ1-1; D may be TRBD1 (5 bases). The V end was cut by 6 bases, the J end by 5 bases, with 13 bases between. The CDR3 is 13 residues long. Looked up from germline, CDR1 is LNHDA and CDR2 is SQIVND (reference sequence). The CDR3 spells CASSQIQETEAFF. CDR3 sequence (DNA): TGTGCCAGTAGCCAAATACAGGAGACTGAAGCTTTCTTT.